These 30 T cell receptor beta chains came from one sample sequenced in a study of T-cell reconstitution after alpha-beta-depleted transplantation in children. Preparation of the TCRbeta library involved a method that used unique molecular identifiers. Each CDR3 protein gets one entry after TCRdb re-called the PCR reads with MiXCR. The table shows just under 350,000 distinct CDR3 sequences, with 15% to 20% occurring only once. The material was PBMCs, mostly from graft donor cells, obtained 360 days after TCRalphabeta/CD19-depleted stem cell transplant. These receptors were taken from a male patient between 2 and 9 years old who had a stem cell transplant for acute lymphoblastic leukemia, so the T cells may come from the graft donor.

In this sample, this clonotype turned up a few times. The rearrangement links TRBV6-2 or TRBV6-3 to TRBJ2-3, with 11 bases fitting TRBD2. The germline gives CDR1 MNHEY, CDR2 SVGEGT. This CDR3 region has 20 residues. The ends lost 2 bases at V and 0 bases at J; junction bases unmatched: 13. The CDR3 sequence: CASSYIPVAGGYSSTDTQYF. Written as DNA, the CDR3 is TGTGCCAGCAGTTACATACCGGTAGCGGGAGGGTATTCTAGCACAGATACGCAGTATTTT.

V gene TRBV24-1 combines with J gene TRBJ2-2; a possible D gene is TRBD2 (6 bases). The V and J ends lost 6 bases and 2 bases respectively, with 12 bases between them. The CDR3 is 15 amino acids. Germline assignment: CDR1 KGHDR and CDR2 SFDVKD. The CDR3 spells CATSWTGANTGELFF. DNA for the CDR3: TGTGCCACCAGTTGGACGGGAGCTAACACCGGGGAGCTGTTTTTT.

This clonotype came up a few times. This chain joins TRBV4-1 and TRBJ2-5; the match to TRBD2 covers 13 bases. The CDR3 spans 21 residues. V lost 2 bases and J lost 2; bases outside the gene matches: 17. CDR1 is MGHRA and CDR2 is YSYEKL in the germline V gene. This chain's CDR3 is CASSQRATGTSGNLRQETQYF. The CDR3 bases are TGCGCCAGCAGCCAAAGGGCGACAGGGACTAGCGGGAATCTGCGGCAAGAGACCCAGTACTTC.

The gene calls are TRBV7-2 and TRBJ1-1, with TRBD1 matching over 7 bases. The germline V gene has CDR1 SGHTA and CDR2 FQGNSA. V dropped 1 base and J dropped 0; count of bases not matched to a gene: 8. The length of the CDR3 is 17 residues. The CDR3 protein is CASSLGLTGAVNTEAFF. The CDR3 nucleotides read TGTGCCAGCAGCTTAGGCTTAACAGGGGCGGTGAACACTGAAGCTTTCTTT.

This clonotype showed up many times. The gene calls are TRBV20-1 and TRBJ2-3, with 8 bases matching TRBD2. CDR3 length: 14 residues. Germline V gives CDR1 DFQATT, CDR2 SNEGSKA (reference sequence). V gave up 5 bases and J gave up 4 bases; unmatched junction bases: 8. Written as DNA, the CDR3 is TGCAGTGCTTGCCGGGAGGGCCTGGCAGATACGCAGTATTTT. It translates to CSACREGLADTQYF.

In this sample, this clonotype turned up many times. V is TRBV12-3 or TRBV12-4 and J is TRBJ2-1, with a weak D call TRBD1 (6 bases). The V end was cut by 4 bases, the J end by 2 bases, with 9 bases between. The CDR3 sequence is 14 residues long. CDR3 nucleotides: TGTGCCAGCAGTTCTGACAGGCCCTACAATGAGCAGTTCTTC. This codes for CASSSDRPYNEQFF.

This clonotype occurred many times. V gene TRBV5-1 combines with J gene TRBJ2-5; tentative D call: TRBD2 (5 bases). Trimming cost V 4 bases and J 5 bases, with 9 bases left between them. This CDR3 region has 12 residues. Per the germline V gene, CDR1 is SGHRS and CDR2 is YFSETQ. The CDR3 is CASSPSGETQYF. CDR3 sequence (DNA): TGCGCCAGCAGCCCTTCGGGGGAGACCCAGTACTTC.

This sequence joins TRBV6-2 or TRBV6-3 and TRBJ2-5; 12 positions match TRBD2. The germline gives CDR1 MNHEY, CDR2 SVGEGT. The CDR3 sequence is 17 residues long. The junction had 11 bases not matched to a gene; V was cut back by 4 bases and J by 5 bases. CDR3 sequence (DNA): TGTGCCAGCAGTTCCCTAGGACTAGCGGGATATCCGGAGACCCAGTACTTC. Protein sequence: CASSSLGLAGYPETQYF.

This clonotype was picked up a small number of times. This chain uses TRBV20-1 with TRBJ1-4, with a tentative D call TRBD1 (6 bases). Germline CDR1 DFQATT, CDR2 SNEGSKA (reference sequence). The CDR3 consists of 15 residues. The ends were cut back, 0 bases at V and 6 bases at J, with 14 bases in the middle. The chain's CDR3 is CSARDLRGSYEKLFF. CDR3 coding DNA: TGCAGTGCTAGAGATCTGAGGGGGAGCTATGAAAAACTGTTTTTT.

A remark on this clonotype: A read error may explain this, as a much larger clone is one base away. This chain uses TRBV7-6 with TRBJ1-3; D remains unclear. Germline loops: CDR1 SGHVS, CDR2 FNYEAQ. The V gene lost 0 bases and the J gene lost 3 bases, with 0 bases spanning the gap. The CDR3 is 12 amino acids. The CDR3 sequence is CASSLAGNTIYF. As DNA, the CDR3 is TGTGCCAGCAGCTTAGCTGGAAACACCATATATTTT.

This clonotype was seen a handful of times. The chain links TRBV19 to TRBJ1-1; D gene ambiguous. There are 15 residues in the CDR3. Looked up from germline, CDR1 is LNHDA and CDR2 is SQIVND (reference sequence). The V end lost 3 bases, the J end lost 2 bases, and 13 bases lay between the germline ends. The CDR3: CASSMVYGSNTEAFF. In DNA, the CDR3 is TGTGCCAGTAGTATGGTGTATGGGAGTAACACTGAAGCTTTCTTT.

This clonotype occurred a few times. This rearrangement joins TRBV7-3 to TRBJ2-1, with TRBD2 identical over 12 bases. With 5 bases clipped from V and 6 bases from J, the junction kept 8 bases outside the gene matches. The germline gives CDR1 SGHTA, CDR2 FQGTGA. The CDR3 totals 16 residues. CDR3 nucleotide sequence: TGTGCCAGCAGCCCTAGCGGGAGGGTTGGGAGCAATGAGCAGTTCTTC. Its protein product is CASSPSGRVGSNEQFF.

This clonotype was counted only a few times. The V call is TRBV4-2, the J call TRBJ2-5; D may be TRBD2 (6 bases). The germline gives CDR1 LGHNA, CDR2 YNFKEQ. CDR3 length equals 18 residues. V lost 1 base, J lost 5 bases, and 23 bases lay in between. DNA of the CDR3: TGTGCCAGCAGCCAAGGGGGCCACCCTTTGCTTGGGGGGGAGACCCAGTACTTC. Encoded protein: CASSQGGHPLLGGETQYF.

CDR3 sequence reads: CASSPTQGLRGANVLTF. CDR3 sequence (DNA): TGTGCCAGCAGCCCTACACAGGGGCTGCGAGGGGCCAACGTCCTGACTTTC. The chain is built from TRBV12-3 or TRBV12-4 and TRBJ2-6, with TRBD1 identical over 7 bases. After removal of 6 bases from V and 4 bases from J, the junction contained 12 bases not matched to a gene. CDR3 length: 17 amino acids.

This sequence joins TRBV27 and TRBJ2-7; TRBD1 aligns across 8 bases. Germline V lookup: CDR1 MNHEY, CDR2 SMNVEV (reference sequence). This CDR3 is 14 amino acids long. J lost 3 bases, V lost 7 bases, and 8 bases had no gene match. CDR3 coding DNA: TGTGCCAGCAATTCCCGACAGGGGTACTACGAGCAGTACTTC. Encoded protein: CASNSRQGYYEQYF.

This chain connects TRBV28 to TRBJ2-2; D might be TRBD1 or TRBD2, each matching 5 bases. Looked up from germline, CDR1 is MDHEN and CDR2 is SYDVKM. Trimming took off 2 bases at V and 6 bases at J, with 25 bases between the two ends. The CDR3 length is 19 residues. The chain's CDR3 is CASSLRLARFGASPGELFF. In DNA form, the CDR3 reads TGTGCCAGCAGTTTACGGCTAGCCCGCTTTGGGGCTTCCCCCGGGGAGCTGTTTTTT. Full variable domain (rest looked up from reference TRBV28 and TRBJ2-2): DVKVTQSSRYLVKRTGEKVFLECVQDMDHENMFWYRQDPGLGLRLIYFSYDVKMKEKGDIPEGYSVSREKKERFSLILESASTNQTSMYLCASSLRLARFGASPGELFFGEGSRLTVL.

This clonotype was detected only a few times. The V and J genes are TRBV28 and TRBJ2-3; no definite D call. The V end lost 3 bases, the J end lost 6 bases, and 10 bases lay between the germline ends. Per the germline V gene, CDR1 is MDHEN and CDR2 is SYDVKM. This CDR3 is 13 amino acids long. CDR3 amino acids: CASSLGGFDTQYF. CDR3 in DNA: TGTGCCAGCAGTTTGGGTGGTTTTGATACGCAGTATTTT.

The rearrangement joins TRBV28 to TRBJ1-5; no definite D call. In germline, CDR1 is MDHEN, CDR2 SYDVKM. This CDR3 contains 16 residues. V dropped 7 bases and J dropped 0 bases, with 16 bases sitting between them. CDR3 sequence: CASTPSGLYSNQPQHF. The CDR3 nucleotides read TGTGCCAGCACCCCTTCGGGTCTCTATAGCAATCAGCCCCAGCATTTT.

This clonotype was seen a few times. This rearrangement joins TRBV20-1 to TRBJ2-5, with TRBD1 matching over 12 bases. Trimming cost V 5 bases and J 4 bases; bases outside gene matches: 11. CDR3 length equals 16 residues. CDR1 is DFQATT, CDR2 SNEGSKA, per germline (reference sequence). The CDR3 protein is CSAGGQGALYGETQYF. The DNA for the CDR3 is TGCAGTGCTGGGGGACAGGGGGCTTTGTATGGAGAGACCCAGTACTTC.

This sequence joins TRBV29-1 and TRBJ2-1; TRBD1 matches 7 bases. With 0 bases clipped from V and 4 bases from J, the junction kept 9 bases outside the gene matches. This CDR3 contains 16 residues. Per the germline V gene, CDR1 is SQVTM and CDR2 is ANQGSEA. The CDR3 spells CSVEDPGQQVYNEQFF. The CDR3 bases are TGCAGCGTTGAAGACCCGGGACAGCAAGTTTACAATGAGCAGTTCTTC.

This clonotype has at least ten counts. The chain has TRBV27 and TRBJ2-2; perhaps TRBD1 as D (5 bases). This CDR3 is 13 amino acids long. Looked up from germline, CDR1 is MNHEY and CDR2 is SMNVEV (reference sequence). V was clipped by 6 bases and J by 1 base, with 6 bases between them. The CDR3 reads CASSQGNTGELFF. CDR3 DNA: TGTGCCAGCAGCCAGGGGAACACCGGGGAGCTGTTTTTT.

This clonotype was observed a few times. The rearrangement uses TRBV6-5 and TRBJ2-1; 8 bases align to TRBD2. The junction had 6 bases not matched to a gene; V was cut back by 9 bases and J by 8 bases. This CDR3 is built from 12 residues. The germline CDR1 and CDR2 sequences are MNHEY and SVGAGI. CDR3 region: CARLPGRDEQFF. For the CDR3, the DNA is TGTGCCAGGCTCCCCGGGAGGGATGAGCAGTTCTTC.

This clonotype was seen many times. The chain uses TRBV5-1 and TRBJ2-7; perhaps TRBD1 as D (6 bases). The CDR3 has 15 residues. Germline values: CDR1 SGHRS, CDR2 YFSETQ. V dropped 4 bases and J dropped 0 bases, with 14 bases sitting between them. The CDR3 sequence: CASSPLQGTSYEQYF. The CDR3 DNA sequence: TGCGCCAGCAGCCCACTCCAGGGGACCTCCTACGAGCAGTACTTC.

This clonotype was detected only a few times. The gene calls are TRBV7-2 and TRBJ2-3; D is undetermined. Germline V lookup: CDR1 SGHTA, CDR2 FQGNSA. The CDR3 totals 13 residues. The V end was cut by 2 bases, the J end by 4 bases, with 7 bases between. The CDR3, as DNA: TGTGCCAGCAGCTTACTAGTGCCAGATACGCAGTATTTT. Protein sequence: CASSLLVPDTQYF.

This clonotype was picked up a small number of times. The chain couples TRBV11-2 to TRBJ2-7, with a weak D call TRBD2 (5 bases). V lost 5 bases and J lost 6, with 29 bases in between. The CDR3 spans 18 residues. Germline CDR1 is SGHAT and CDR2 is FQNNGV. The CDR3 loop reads CASSAPRPPSSNLGEQYF. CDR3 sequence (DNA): TGTGCCAGCAGCGCGCCCCGGCCTCCTAGCTCCAACCTCGGCGAGCAGTACTTC. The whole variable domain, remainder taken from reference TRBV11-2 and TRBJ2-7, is EAGVAQSPRYKIIEKRQSVAFWCNPISGHATLYWYQQILGQGPKLLIQFQNNGVVDDSQLPKDRFSAERLKGVDSTLKIQPAKLEDSAVYLCASSAPRPPSSNLGEQYFGPGTRLTVT.

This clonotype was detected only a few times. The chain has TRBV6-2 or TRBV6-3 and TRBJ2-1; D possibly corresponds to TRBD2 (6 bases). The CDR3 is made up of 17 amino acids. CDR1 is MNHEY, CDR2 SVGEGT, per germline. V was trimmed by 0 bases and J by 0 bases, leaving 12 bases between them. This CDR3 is CASSYSPLGGSYNEQFF. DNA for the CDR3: TGTGCCAGCAGTTACTCCCCCCTGGGGGGCTCCTACAATGAGCAGTTCTTC.

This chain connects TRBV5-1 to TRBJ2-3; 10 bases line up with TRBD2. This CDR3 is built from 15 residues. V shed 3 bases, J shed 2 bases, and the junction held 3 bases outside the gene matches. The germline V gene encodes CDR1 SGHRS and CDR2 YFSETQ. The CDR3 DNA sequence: TGCGCCAGCAGCTCGGGACTAGCGTACACAGATACGCAGTATTTT. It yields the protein CASSSGLAYTDTQYF.

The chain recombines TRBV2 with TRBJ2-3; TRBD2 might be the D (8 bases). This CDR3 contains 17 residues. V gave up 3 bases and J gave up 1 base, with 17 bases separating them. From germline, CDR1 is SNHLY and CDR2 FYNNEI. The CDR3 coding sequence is TGTGCCAGCAGTGACAGGGGGAGCGGGAGCGGCACAGATACGCAGTATTTT. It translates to CASSDRGSGSGTDTQYF.

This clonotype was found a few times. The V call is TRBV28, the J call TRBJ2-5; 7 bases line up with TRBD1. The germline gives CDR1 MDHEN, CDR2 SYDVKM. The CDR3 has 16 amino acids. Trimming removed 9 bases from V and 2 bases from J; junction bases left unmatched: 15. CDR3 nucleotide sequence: TGTGCCAGAGACAGGGATGAGGGACCAATTCAAGAGACCCAGTACTTC. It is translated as CARDRDEGPIQETQYF. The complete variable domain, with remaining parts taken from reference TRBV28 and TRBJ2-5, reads DVKVTQSSRYLVKRTGEKVFLECVQDMDHENMFWYRQDPGLGLRLIYFSYDVKMKEKGDIPEGYSVSREKKERFSLILESASTNQTSMYLCARDRDEGPIQETQYFGPGTRLLVL.

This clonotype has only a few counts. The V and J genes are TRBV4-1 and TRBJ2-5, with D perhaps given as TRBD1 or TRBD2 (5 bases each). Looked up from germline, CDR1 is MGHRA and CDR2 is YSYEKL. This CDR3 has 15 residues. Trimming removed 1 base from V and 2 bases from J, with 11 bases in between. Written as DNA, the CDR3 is TGCGCCAGCAGCCAAGTTGGCAGGGAGCAAGAGACCCAGTACTTC. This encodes CASSQVGREQETQYF.